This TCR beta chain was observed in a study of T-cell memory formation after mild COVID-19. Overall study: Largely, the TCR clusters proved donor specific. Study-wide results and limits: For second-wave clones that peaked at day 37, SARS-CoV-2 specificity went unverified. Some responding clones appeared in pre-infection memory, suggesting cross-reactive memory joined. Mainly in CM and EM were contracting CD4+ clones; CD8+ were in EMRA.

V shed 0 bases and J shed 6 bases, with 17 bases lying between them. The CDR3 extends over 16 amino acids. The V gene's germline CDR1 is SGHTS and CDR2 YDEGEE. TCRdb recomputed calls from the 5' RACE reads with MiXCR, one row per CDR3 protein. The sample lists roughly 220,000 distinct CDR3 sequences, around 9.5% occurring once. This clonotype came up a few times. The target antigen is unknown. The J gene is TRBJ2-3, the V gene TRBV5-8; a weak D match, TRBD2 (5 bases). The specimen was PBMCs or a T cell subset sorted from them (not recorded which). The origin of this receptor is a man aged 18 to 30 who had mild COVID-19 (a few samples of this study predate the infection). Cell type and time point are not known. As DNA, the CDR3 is TGTGCCAGCAGCTTGGGGTATTCCGGGGTGGCGGATACGCAGTATTTT. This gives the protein CASSLGYSGVADTQYF.